This T cell receptor (beta chain) was sequenced in a study of shared clonotypes between healthy human individuals. Naive CD8 cells, CD45RO-negative and positively selected for CCR7, excluded terminally differentiated effector memory CD45RA+ cells. Sequenced by immunoSEQ multiplex PCR; TCRdb stores in-frame clones only, minus some. This table has hundreds of thousands of clones, approximately 96% appearing once. The CDR3 contains 14 residues. Germline V lookup: CDR1 MNHEY, CDR2 SMNVEV (reference sequence). V trimming: 2 bases; J trimming: 2 bases; junction bases outside the gene matches: 2. With respect to this clone: What it recognizes is unknown. The same CDR3 arises from other DNA sequences in this sample as well.

Study-wide points: Generally, estimated richness proved larger in naive subsets than it did in memory subsets. Genetic and exposure-history diversity was limited by the small donor number. Naive CD4 clonotype sharing across a handful of donors was around 5.5%.

The genes are TRBV27 and TRBJ2-7, with 8 bases that match TRBD1. The TCR was taken from a young woman in good health. Sample: naive CD8+ T cells sorted from blood. The CDR3 region is CASSLGTGAYEQYF. The CDR3 nucleotides are TGTGCCAGCAGTTTAGGGACAGGAGCCTACGAGCAGTACTTC.